The next 26 T cell receptor beta chains were all read from a single sample in a study of radiotherapy plus CTLA-4 blockade in lung cancer. The protocol was immunoSEQ multiplex PCR, while the TCRdb copy is restricted to in-frame clones and leaves out a portion. The table has about 26,000 clones, about 75% seen once. The input for sequencing was peripheral blood, taken from a patient treated with radiotherapy plus ipilimumab. The receptors originated from a human donor with non-small cell lung cancer that progressed on radiotherapy plus ipilimumab.

The chain couples TRBV28 to TRBJ2-1; TRBD2 matches at 13 bases. Germline V CDR1 and CDR2: MDHEN, SYDVKM. The V segment lost 4 bases and the J segment 7 bases; nucleotides outside the gene matches: 4. The CDR3 is 15 amino acids. DNA of the CDR3: TGTGCCAGCAGTTACGGGACTAGCGGGATGAATGAGCAGTTCTTC. It yields the protein CASSYGTSGMNEQFF.

The rearrangement links TRBV5-6 to TRBJ2-7; 7 nucleotides agree with TRBD1. This CDR3 comprises 15 residues. V lost 1 base to trimming and J lost 2 bases; unmatched junction nucleotides: 6. Germline assignment: CDR1 SGHDT and CDR2 YYEEEE. CDR3 loop: CASSLRDSVPYEQYF. DNA for the CDR3: TGTGCCAGCAGCTTGCGGGACAGCGTCCCCTACGAGCAGTACTTC.

The sample holds one count of this clone. This rearrangement joins TRBV10-1 to TRBJ2-7; weak D call: TRBD2 (5 bases). This CDR3 is built from 15 residues. The germline gives CDR1 WNHNN, CDR2 SYGVQD (reference sequence). V lost 0 bases and J lost 0, with 9 bases in between. CDR3 amino acids: CASSESRESSYEQYF. The CDR3 nucleotides read TGCGCCAGCAGTGAGTCGAGGGAGTCCTCCTACGAGCAGTACTTC.

The chain couples TRBV2 to TRBJ1-1, with unresolved D. Trimming cost V 3 bases and J 2 bases, with 7 bases left between them. The germline CDR1 and CDR2 sequences are SNHLY and FYNNEI. The CDR3 is 13 residues long. The CDR3 protein is CASSEYGNTEAFF. CDR3 bases: TGTGCCAGCAGTGAGTACGGAAACACTGAAGCTTTCTTT.

Concerning this clone itself: In the same sample, other DNA sequences code for this CDR3. DNA of the CDR3: TGTGCCAGCAGCCTTCAAGAGACCCAGTACTTC. It encodes CASSLQETQYF. The V call is TRBV7-9, the J call TRBJ2-5; unclear D gene. Germline V gene data show CDR1 as SEHNR and CDR2 as FQNEAQ (reference sequence). This CDR3 is 11 amino acids long. Trimming stripped 5 bases from V and 2 bases from J, with 3 bases between.

This clone was counted between two and nine times. V is TRBV18 and J is TRBJ2-1; D uncertain. CDR1 is KGHSH and CDR2 is LQKENI in the germline V gene. The CDR3 is 12 amino acids. The V end lost 3 bases, the J end lost 5 bases, and 5 bases lay between the germline ends. The CDR3 DNA is TGTGCCAGCTCACCCCAAAACAATGAGCAGTTCTTC. It codes for CASSPQNNEQFF.

V usage is TRBV7-9 and J usage is TRBJ1-1; D gene ambiguous. Germline V lookup: CDR1 SEHNR, CDR2 FQNEAQ (reference sequence). The CDR3 length is 16 residues. V shed 5 bases and J shed 5 bases, with 21 bases lying between them. In nucleotides, the CDR3 is TGTGCCAGCAGCGTCGAGGTGGGAGGGTCGGGGACTGAAGCTTTCTTT. It encodes CASSVEVGGSGTEAFF.

The chain uses TRBV11-2 and TRBJ2-1; TRBD2 aligns across 8 bases. Germline V gives CDR1 SGHAT, CDR2 FQNNGV. The CDR3 covers 14 residues. V lost 7 bases to trimming and J lost 4 bases; unmatched junction nucleotides: 6. CDR3 sequence (DNA): TGTGCCAGCATGGCGGGAGGCCGATACAATGAGCAGTTCTTC. Translation: CASMAGGRYNEQFF.

Concerning this clone itself: One junction end does not reproduce the germline sequence, and a read error may be involved. CDR3 sequence (DNA): TGTGCCAGCAGTTCCTCAGGACTAGCGAAAAACTTT. It translates to CASSSSGLAKNF. V gene TRBV27 combines with J gene TRBJ2-3; 9 bases line up with TRBD2. CDR1 is MNHEY and CDR2 is SMNVEV in the germline V gene (reference sequence). CDR3 length: 12 residues.

This CDR3 is CASYISGGFYNEQFF. CDR3 sequence (DNA): TGTGCCAGCTATATTAGCGGGGGGTTTTACAATGAGCAGTTCTTC. The chain links TRBV27 to TRBJ2-1, with 10 positions matching TRBD2. The V and J ends lost 8 bases and 4 bases, in that order; junction bases with no gene match: 8. This CDR3 spans 15 amino acids. Germline V gene sequence: CDR1 MNHEY, CDR2 SMNVEV (reference sequence).

V gene TRBV27 combines with J gene TRBJ1-1, with TRBD1 matching 10 bases. This CDR3 has 14 residues. V shed 6 bases, J shed 5 bases, and the junction held 6 bases outside the gene matches. Per germline, CDR1 MNHEY and CDR2 SMNVEV (reference sequence). In DNA form, the CDR3 reads TGTGCCAGCAGATCGGGACAGGGGTTAACTGAAGCTTTCTTT. Its protein product is CASRSGQGLTEAFF.

The rearrangement links TRBV7-2 to TRBJ2-3, with 8 bases that match TRBD2. Germline V lookup: CDR1 SGHTA, CDR2 FQGNSA. After removal of 3 bases from V and 4 bases from J, the junction contained 6 bases not matched to a gene. The CDR3 runs 15 residues. The CDR3, as DNA: TGTGCCAGCAGCTTGAGCGGGGGCGGCGCAGATACGCAGTATTTT. The encoded protein is CASSLSGGGADTQYF.

This clone has more than one count but fewer than ten. The chain combines TRBV10-3 with TRBJ2-3; D might be TRBD2 (5 bases). Germline CDR1 is ENHRY and CDR2 is SYGVKD. V gave up 0 bases and J gave up 2 bases, with 12 bases separating them. The CDR3 has 16 amino acids. CDR3 region: CAISESLGGYTDTQYF. Here the CDR3 DNA reads TGTGCCATCAGTGAGTCTCTTGGCGGGTACACAGATACGCAGTATTTT.

V usage is TRBV28 and J usage is TRBJ2-2; the D gene is possibly TRBD1 (6 bases). The germline gives CDR1 MDHEN, CDR2 SYDVKM. The V and J ends lost 5 bases and 4 bases respectively, with 11 bases between them. This CDR3 is built from 14 residues. CDR3 loop: CASSPGHFTGELFF. DNA of the CDR3: TGTGCCAGCAGTCCGGGACACTTCACCGGGGAGCTGTTTTTT.

CDR3: CASSHGQILTNYGYTF. The CDR3 DNA follows: TGCGCCAGCAGCCACGGACAGATCTTGACTAACTATGGCTACACCTTC. J is TRBJ1-2 and V is TRBV5-1, with D possibly matching TRBD1 (6 bases). Germline CDR1 is SGHRS and CDR2 is YFSETQ. The V end was cut by 4 bases, the J end by 0 bases, with 16 bases between. CDR3 length: 16 amino acids.

V usage is TRBV4-1 and J usage is TRBJ1-1, with a tentative D call TRBD1 (5 bases). The CDR3 covers 15 residues. The V gene lost 3 bases and the J gene lost 2 bases, with 13 bases spanning the gap. Germline CDR1 MGHRA, CDR2 YSYEKL. CDR3 region: CASSHGGDGNTEAFF. CDR3 DNA sequence: TGCGCCAGCAGCCACGGGGGGGACGGTAACACTGAAGCTTTCTTT.

V and J are TRBV5-1 and TRBJ2-7; weak D call: TRBD1 (6 bases). Germline V gene sequence: CDR1 SGHRS, CDR2 YFSETQ. The V gene lost 4 bases and the J gene lost 1 base, with 18 bases spanning the gap. The CDR3 extends over 16 amino acids. The CDR3 nucleotides read TGCGCCAGCAGCCCGGGGTCAGGGGACGGATCCTACGAGCAGTACTTC. Protein sequence: CASSPGSGDGSYEQYF.

The CDR3 sequence: CASSLGITSTDTQYF. The CDR3 DNA reads as TGCGCCAGCAGCTTAGGAATTACTAGCACAGATACGCAGTATTTT. This chain joins TRBV5-1 and TRBJ2-3; D call uncertain. Germline V lookup: CDR1 SGHRS, CDR2 YFSETQ. The CDR3 contains 15 residues. V dropped 2 bases and J dropped 0 bases, with 10 bases sitting between them.

The chain couples TRBV6-5 to TRBJ1-6; D gene ambiguous. The CDR3 is 15 amino acids. Germline CDR1 and CDR2: MNHEY and SVGAGI. V lost 0 bases to trimming and J lost 9 bases, with 12 bases between them. The CDR3 region has the DNA TGTGCCAGCAGTTACTCCCAGGCAGCGGGTTCACCCCTCCACTTT. Translating it yields CASSYSQAAGSPLHF.

J is TRBJ1-6 and V is TRBV4-3; TRBD1 might be the D (5 bases). Trimming shortened V by 2 bases and J by 0 bases, and 17 bases separated the two germline ends. This CDR3 is built from 19 residues. CDR1 is LGHNA, CDR2 YSLEER, per germline. CDR3 bases: TGCGCCAGCAGCCAAAGCCTTGGGACCACAAGCTCCTATAATTCACCCCTCCACTTT. This encodes CASSQSLGTTSSYNSPLHF.

CDR3 nucleotide sequence: TGTGCCAGCAGCTTAGCTCCGAGGACTAGAGGTACTGAGCAGTTCTTC. Translation gives CASSLAPRTRGTEQFF. The gene calls are TRBV7-6 and TRBJ2-1, with 7 bases that match TRBD2. CDR1 is SGHVS, CDR2 FNYEAQ, per germline. The trim removed 0 bases at V and 9 bases at J, leaving 11 bases unmatched. This CDR3 is 16 amino acids long.

The rearrangement joins TRBV7-8 to TRBJ2-7; TRBD1 aligns across 7 bases. V dropped 2 bases and J dropped 7; count of bases not matched to a gene: 14. The V gene's germline CDR1 is SGHVS and CDR2 FQNEAQ. The length of the CDR3 is 16 residues. The CDR3, as DNA: TGTGCCAGCAGCTTACAATCCGGGACAGCCCTTGTTGAGCAGTACTTC. Translation: CASSLQSGTALVEQYF.

The V gene is TRBV5-1, the J gene TRBJ2-5; TRBD2 matches at 12 bases. The CDR3 loop spans 19 amino acids. The junction had 14 bases not matched to a gene; V was cut back by 0 bases and J by 5 bases. Germline V lookup: CDR1 SGHRS, CDR2 YFSETQ. CDR3 in amino acids: CASSLGGLAGTGMQETQYF. DNA of the CDR3: TGCGCCAGCAGCTTGGGCGGACTAGCGGGGACGGGGATGCAGGAGACCCAGTACTTC. The full variable domain, with the rest looked up from reference TRBV5-1 and TRBJ2-5, is KAGVTQTPRYLIKTRGQQVTLSCSPISGHRSVSWYQQTPGQGLQFLFEYFSETQRNKGNFPGRFSGRQFSNSRSEMNVSTLELGDSALYLCASSLGGLAGTGMQETQYFGPGTRLLVL.

This clone was seen only once. The CDR3 nucleotides are TGTGCCAGCAGCGGCGGCGTGGGACAGGCAACTAATGAAAAACTGTTTTTT. Its protein product is CASSGGVGQATNEKLFF. The V and J genes are TRBV9 and TRBJ1-4; 8 bases line up with TRBD1. V was pared by 3 bases and J by 0 bases, with 7 bases of the junction left unmatched. Per germline, CDR1 SGDLS and CDR2 YYNGEE. CDR3 length: 17 residues.

V is TRBV18 and J is TRBJ2-1; TRBD2 is a possible D gene (6 bases). From germline, CDR1 is KGHSH and CDR2 LQKENI. The CDR3 sequence is 16 residues long. Between the trimmed V and J ends, which lost 3 bases and 4 bases, there was a span of 16 bases. CDR3 protein: CASSPVRDSVYNEQFF. CDR3 nucleotide sequence: TGTGCCAGCTCACCGGTCCGGGACTCAGTGTACAATGAGCAGTTCTTC.

CDR3 protein: CSAGRCCLATNEKLFF. The CDR3 nucleotides read TGCAGCGCTGGCAGGTGTTGTCTTGCAACTAATGAAAAACTGTTTTTT. V and J are TRBV29-1 and TRBJ1-4; no definite D call. The CDR3 spans 16 residues. V was shortened by 7 bases and J by 0 bases, with 18 bases between the two germline ends. From germline, CDR1 is SQVTM and CDR2 ANQGSEA.